Following are 19 T cell receptor beta chains from one sample sequenced in a study of T-cell memory formation after mild COVID-19 (dated by TCRdb to the early 2020s). The protocol used for the library was 5' RACE. Sequencing was performed on an Illumina NovaSeq 6000. TCRdb passed the public sequencing reads through fastp at Q25 and MiXCR, retaining productive beta sequences. Every entry covers one CDR3 protein and lists the most common genes and DNA from its rows. The sample table shows 75,000 to 90,000 distinct CDR3 sequences, and 11% to 15% are seen once. The ten largest clones take up roughly 33% of the sample. Material: PBMCs or a T cell subset sorted from them (not recorded which). Receptors originate from an adult woman who had mild COVID-19 (a few samples of this study predate the infection). The sample titles of this study are shuffled in the database, so cell type and time point are left out; the donor was told from shared clones.

This clonotype was recorded a few times. This rearrangement joins TRBV27 to TRBJ2-1; TRBD2 is a possible D gene (6 bases). The germline CDR1 and CDR2 sequences are MNHEY and SMNVEV (reference sequence). The CDR3 is 15 residues long. Deletions cut 2 bases from V and 3 bases from J, with 11 bases between. CDR3 sequence reads: CASSLAGNDYNEQFF. The CDR3 nucleotides read TGTGCCAGCAGTTTAGCGGGAAACGACTACAATGAGCAGTTCTTC.

This clonotype was seen a few times. In DNA, the CDR3 is TGTGCCAGCAGCCCGCTACCTACTAGCGGGGGGGCCAGTGAGCAGTTCTTC. It encodes CASSPLPTSGGASEQFF. The chain has TRBV13 and TRBJ2-1, with TRBD2 matching 13 bases. J gave up 9 bases and V 5 bases, and 13 bases lay outside the gene matches. There are 17 residues in the CDR3. Germline lookup yields CDR1 PRHDT and CDR2 FYEKMQ (reference sequence).

This clonotype has just a few counts. CDR3 coding DNA: TGTGCCAGCTCACCCTGGGGGGGGCGTCCCTACGAGCAGTACTTC. Its protein is CASSPWGGRPYEQYF. V gene TRBV18 combines with J gene TRBJ2-7; possible D gene TRBD2, 7 bases. The CDR3 spans 15 residues. Germline V gives CDR1 KGHSH, CDR2 LQKENI. The germline V and J ends were trimmed by 3 bases and 2 bases, with 14 bases remaining between them.

V gene TRBV29-1 combines with J gene TRBJ1-2, with D perhaps matching TRBD1 (5 bases). CDR3 size: 11 residues. Germline assignment: CDR1 SQVTM and CDR2 ANQGSEA. Trimming left V 6 bases short and J 4 bases short, with 9 bases between. In DNA form, the CDR3 reads TGCAGCGTGGGGGGGGTCTATGGCTACACCTTC. Its protein product is CSVGGVYGYTF.

This clonotype was found a few times. The V gene is TRBV9, the J gene TRBJ2-3; D not resolved. The length of the CDR3 is 13 residues. The germline V gene encodes CDR1 SGDLS and CDR2 YYNGEE. Trimming removed 0 bases from V and 1 base from J, with 3 bases in between. CDR3 sequence (DNA): TGTGCCAGCAGCGTAGCGGGCACAGATACGCAGTATTTT. Amino acids: CASSVAGTDTQYF.

Ten or more counts support this clonotype. The V and J genes are TRBV2 and TRBJ2-5, with D unresolved. The germline V gene encodes CDR1 SNHLY and CDR2 FYNNEI. V dropped 1 base and J dropped 2 bases, with 8 bases sitting between them. The CDR3 is 14 amino acids. CDR3 residues: CASSEDIGQETQYF. In nucleotides, the CDR3 is TGTGCCAGCAGTGAAGACATAGGTCAAGAGACCCAGTACTTC. Full variable domain (rest looked up from reference TRBV2 and TRBJ2-5): EPEVTQTPSHQVTQMGQEVILRCVPISNHLYFYWYRQILGQKVEFLVSFYNNEISEKSEIFDDQFSVERPDGSNFTLKIRSTKLEDSAMYFCASSEDIGQETQYFGPGTRLLVL.

This clonotype was counted only a few times. This sequence joins TRBV4-3 and TRBJ2-7; D is undetermined. The CDR3 runs 14 residues. The germline gives CDR1 LGHNA, CDR2 YSLEER. Trimming removed 4 bases at V and 2 bases at J, with 12 bases between. The CDR3 loop reads CASSLFGGAYEQYF. CDR3 coding DNA: TGCGCCAGCAGCCTCTTTGGTGGGGCCTACGAGCAGTACTTC.

The sample holds many counts of this clonotype. This chain connects TRBV20-1 to TRBJ2-3; 11 bases map to TRBD2. CDR3 length: 17 residues. The germline gives CDR1 DFQATT, CDR2 SNEGSKA (reference sequence). V trimming: 2 bases; J trimming: 2 bases; junction bases outside the gene matches: 9. The CDR3 nucleotides are TGCAGTGCTAGAAAACCTACTAGCGGGGGTATCACAGATACGCAGTATTTT. It codes for CSARKPTSGGITDTQYF.

Regarding this clonotype: The junction shows a germline mismatch at one end, possibly a read error. The rearrangement links TRBV7-7 to TRBJ2-5, with D maybe TRBD1 (6 bases). The CDR3 consists of 14 residues. Germline loops: CDR1 SSHAT, CDR2 FNYEAQ (reference sequence). The CDR3 DNA reads TGTGCTAGCAGCACCGGACAGCGAAAAGAGACCCAGTACTTC. Its translation is CASSTGQRKETQYF.

This clonotype has more than one count but fewer than ten. This chain connects TRBV2 to TRBJ2-1; tentative D call: TRBD2 (6 bases). V lost 4 bases and J 5 bases, leaving 21 bases between the germline ends. CDR1 and CDR2 (germline): SNHLY, FYNNEI. The CDR3 has 17 residues. DNA for the CDR3: TGTGCCAGCAGTGGAATTACGGGACTTCCACAAAACAATGAGCAGTTCTTC. It is translated as CASSGITGLPQNNEQFF.

In its sample, this clonotype was seen a few times. This rearrangement joins TRBV30 to TRBJ2-1, with 13 positions matching TRBD2. The V segment lost 0 bases and the J segment 9 bases; nucleotides outside the gene matches: 5. CDR3 length: 15 amino acids. Germline loops: CDR1 GTSNPN, CDR2 SVGIG (reference sequence). CDR3 DNA: TGTGCCTGGAGTGTTGGGACTAGCGGGGAATTTGAGCAGTTCTTC. It codes for CAWSVGTSGEFEQFF.

The chain employs TRBV9 and TRBJ2-3; 7 bases fit TRBD2. The CDR3 runs to 15 residues. V was clipped by 4 bases and J by 5 bases; unmatched bases: 10. Germline CDR1 is SGDLS and CDR2 is YYNGEE. The CDR3 sequence: CASSPDGSGRDTQYF. CDR3 nucleotide sequence: TGTGCCAGCAGCCCCGATGGTAGCGGGCGAGATACGCAGTATTTT.

Only a few counts were recorded for this clonotype. This chain links TRBV7-3 with TRBJ2-7, with 10 bases aligning to TRBD1. The CDR3 loop spans 15 amino acids. Germline CDR1 is SGHTA and CDR2 is FQGTGA. Losses at the gene ends were 1 base for V and 6 bases for J; bases not matched to a gene: 6. CDR3 sequence: CASSLIPGQGFEQYF. CDR3 bases: TGTGCCAGCAGCTTAATTCCGGGACAGGGGTTCGAGCAGTACTTC. Full variable domain (outside the CDR3, taken from reference TRBV7-3 and TRBJ2-7): GAGVSQTPSNKVTEKGKYVELRCDPISGHTALYWYRQSLGQGPEFLIYFQGTGAADDSGLPNDRFFAVRPEGSVSTLKIQRTERGDSAVYLCASSLIPGQGFEQYFGPGTRLTVT.

This clonotype was observed a few times. CDR3 protein: CASRSALQETQYF. CDR3 DNA sequence: TGTGCCAGCCGTTCGGCTCTCCAAGAGACCCAGTACTTC. V is TRBV7-9 and J is TRBJ2-5; D not certain. Trimming removed 8 bases from V and 1 base from J, with 11 bases in between. Germline CDR1 is SEHNR and CDR2 is FQNEAQ (reference sequence). CDR3 length: 13 amino acids. The entire variable domain, with the rest obtained from reference TRBV7-9 and TRBJ2-5, is as follows: DTGVSQNPRHKITKRGQNVTFRCDPISEHNRLYWYRQTLGQGPEFLTYFQNEAQLEKSRLLSDRFSAERPKGSFSTLEIQRTEQGDSAMYLCASRSALQETQYFGPGTRLLVL.

This clonotype was detected only a few times. The V and J genes are TRBV12-3 or TRBV12-4 and TRBJ1-2; D gene unclear. The CDR3 totals 15 residues. The V gene lost 5 bases and the J gene lost 4 bases, with 17 bases spanning the gap. CDR3 nucleotide sequence: TGTGCCAGCAGTGTGACCGCGGGCTGGGGCTATGGCTACACCTTC. Translation: CASSVTAGWGYGYTF.

The sample holds a few counts of this clonotype. V gene TRBV2 combines with J gene TRBJ2-2; D might be TRBD1 or TRBD2, each matching 5 bases. V was trimmed by 6 bases and J by 0 bases, leaving 8 bases between them. The germline gives CDR1 SNHLY, CDR2 FYNNEI. The CDR3 has 14 residues. This CDR3 is CASSRDPNTGELFF. The DNA of the CDR3 is TGTGCCAGCAGCCGGGACCCGAACACCGGGGAGCTGTTTTTT.

V is TRBV12-3 or TRBV12-4 and J is TRBJ1-6; 8 nucleotides match TRBD1. V lost 5 bases and J lost 8; bases outside the gene matches: 8. The CDR3 is 15 amino acids. DNA for the CDR3: TGTGCCAGCAGTCCAATGACAGGGGCGCATTCACCCCTCCACTTT. It translates to CASSPMTGAHSPLHF.

This clonotype was seen more than once but under ten times. The V gene is TRBV9, the J gene TRBJ2-7; TRBD1 aligns across 9 bases. The CDR3 totals 13 residues. Unmatched junction bases numbered 2, after V lost 2 bases and J lost 5 bases. In germline, CDR1 is SGDLS, CDR2 YYNGEE. The CDR3 loop is CASSVRTGDEQYF. As DNA, the CDR3 is TGTGCCAGCAGCGTCCGGACAGGGGACGAGCAGTACTTC.

The gene calls are TRBV10-3 and TRBJ2-7; 9 bases align to TRBD1. V lost 4 bases and J lost 0; bases outside the gene matches: 7. The CDR3 runs 16 residues. CDR1 ENHRY and CDR2 SYGVKD come from the germline V gene. CDR3 bases: TGTGCCATCAGTGGTAAGACAGGGGGAGCCTCCTACGAGCAGTACTTC. The encoded protein is CAISGKTGGASYEQYF.